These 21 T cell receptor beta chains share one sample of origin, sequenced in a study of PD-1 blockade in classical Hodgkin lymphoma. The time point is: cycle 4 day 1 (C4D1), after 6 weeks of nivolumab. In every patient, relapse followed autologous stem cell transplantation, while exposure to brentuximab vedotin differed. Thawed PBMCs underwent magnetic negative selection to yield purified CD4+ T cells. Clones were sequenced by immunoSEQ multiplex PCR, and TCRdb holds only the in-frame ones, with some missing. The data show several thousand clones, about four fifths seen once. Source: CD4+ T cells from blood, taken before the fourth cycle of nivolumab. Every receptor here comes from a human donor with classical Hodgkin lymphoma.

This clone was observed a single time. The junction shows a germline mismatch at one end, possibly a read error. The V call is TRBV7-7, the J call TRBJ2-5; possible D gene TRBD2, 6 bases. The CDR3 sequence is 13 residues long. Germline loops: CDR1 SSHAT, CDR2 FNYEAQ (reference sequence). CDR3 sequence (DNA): TGTGCTAGCAGCTTTGCGGGGACGGAGACCCAGTACTTC. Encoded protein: CASSFAGTETQYF.

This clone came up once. CDR3 sequence (DNA): TGCGCCAGCAGCCAAGATCTGGGGGGCGCAACTGGCTACACCTTC. Translated: CASSQDLGGATGYTF. The chain has TRBV4-3 and TRBJ1-2, with D possibly TRBD1 on 6 matching bases. Trimming took off 0 bases at V and 7 bases at J, with 15 bases between the two ends. The germline V gene encodes CDR1 LGHNA and CDR2 YSLEER. The CDR3 is 15 residues long.

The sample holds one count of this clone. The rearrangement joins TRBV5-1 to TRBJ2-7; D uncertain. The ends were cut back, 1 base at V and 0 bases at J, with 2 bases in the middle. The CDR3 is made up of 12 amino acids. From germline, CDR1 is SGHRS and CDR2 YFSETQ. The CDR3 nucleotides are TGCGCCAGCAGCTTGAGCTCCTACGAGCAGTACTTC. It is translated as CASSLSSYEQYF.

Here the CDR3 reads CASSQEGVDQPQHF. In DNA form, the CDR3 reads TGCGCCAGCAGCCAAGAAGGGGTTGATCAGCCCCAGCATTTT. The chain carries TRBV4-1 and TRBJ1-5; the D gene is possibly TRBD1 (5 bases). Germline V CDR1 and CDR2: MGHRA, YSYEKL. The CDR3 contains 14 residues. V lost 0 bases to trimming and J lost 5 bases, with 8 bases between them.

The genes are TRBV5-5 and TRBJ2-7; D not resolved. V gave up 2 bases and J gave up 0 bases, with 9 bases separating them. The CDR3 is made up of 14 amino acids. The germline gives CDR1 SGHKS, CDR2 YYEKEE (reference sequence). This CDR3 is CASSFAPDSYEQYF. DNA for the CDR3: TGTGCCAGCAGCTTTGCCCCAGACTCCTACGAGCAGTACTTC.

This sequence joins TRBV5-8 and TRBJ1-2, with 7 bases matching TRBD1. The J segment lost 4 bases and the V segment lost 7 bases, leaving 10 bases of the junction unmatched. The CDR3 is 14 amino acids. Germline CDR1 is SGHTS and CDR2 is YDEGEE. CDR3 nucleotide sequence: TGTGCCAGCCGGTGGGGCAGGGGGGTCTATGGCTACACCTTC. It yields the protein CASRWGRGVYGYTF.

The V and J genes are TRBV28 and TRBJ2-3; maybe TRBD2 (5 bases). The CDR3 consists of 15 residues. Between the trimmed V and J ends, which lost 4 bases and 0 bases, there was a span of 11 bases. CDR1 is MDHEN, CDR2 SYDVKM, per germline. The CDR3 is CASSWAGDSTDTQYF. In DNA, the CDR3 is TGTGCCAGCAGTTGGGCGGGTGATAGCACAGATACGCAGTATTTT.

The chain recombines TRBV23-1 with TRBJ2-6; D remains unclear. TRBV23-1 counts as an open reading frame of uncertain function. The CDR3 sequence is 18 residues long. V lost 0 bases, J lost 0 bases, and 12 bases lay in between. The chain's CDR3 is CASSQSRGCGSGANVLTF. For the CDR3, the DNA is TGCGCCAGCAGTCAATCTAGAGGATGTGGCTCTGGGGCCAACGTCCTGACTTTC.

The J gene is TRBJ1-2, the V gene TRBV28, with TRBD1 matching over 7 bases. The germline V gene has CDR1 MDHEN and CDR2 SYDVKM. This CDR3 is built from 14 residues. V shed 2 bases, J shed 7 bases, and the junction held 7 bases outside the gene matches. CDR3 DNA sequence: TGTGCCAGCAGTTTAAGGGGAAGGGGGCTTGGCTACACCTTC. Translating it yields CASSLRGRGLGYTF.

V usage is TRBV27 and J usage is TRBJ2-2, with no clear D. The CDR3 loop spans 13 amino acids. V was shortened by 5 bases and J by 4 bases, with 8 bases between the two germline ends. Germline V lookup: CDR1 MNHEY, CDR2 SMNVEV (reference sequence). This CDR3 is CASSPEFTGELFF. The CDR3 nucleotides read TGTGCCAGCAGTCCCGAATTCACCGGGGAGCTGTTTTTT.

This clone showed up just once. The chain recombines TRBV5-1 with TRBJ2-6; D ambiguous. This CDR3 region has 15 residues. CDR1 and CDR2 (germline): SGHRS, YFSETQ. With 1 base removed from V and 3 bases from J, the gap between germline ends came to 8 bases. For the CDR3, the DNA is TGCGCCAGCAGCTTGAGGGCAAGTGGGGCCAACGTCCTGACTTTC. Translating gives CASSLRASGANVLTF.

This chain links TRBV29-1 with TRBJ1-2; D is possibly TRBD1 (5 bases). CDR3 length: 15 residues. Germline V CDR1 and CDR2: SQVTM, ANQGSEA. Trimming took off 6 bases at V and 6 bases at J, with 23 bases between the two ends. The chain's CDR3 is CSVGIQGGTFNGYTF. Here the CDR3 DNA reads TGCAGCGTCGGCATTCAGGGTGGGACCTTCAATGGCTACACCTTC.

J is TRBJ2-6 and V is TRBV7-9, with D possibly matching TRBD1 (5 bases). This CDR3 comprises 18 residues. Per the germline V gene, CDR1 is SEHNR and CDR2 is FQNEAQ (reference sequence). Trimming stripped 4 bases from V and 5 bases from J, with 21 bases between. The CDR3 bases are TGTGCCAGCAGCTCAATGGTATACCATGACAGTCGGGCCAACGTCCTGACTTTC. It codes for CASSSMVYHDSRANVLTF.

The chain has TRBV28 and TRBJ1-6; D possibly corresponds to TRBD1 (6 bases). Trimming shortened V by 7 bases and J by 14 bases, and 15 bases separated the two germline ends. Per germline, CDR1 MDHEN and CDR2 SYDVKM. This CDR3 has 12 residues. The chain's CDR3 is CASMEQGFTLHF. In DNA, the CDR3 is TGTGCCAGCATGGAACAGGGTTTCACCCTCCACTTT.

The DNA of the CDR3 is TGTGCCAGCAGTTACTCGACAGGGGACTATGGCTACACCTTC. Translation gives CASSYSTGDYGYTF. The V gene is TRBV6-6, the J gene TRBJ1-2; 8 positions agree with TRBD1. The CDR3 spans 14 residues. CDR1 is MNHNY and CDR2 is SVGAGI in the germline V gene (reference sequence). The V gene end was trimmed by 0 bases and the J gene end by 3 bases; junction bases not matched to a gene: 0.

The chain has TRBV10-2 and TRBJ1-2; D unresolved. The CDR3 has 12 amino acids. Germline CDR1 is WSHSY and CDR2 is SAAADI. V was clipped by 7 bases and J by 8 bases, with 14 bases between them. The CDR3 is CASTGLELGYTF. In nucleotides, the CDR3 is TGCGCCAGCACTGGACTGGAACTCGGCTACACCTTC.

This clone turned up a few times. The CDR3 loop is CASSPRGPGYTF. The CDR3 DNA sequence: TGTGCCAGCAGTCCTAGGGGTCCTGGCTACACCTTC. The chain carries TRBV28 and TRBJ1-2; possible D gene TRBD1, 5 bases. V lost 5 bases to trimming and J lost 7 bases, with 11 bases between them. CDR1 MDHEN and CDR2 SYDVKM come from the germline V gene. The CDR3 sequence is 12 residues long.

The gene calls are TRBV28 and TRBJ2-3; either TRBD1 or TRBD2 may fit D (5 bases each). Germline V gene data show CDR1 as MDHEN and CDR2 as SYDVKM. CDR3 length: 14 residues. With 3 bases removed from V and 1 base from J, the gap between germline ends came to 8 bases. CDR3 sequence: CASSLRGGTDTQYF. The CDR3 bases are TGTGCCAGCAGTTTGAGAGGGGGCACAGATACGCAGTATTTT.

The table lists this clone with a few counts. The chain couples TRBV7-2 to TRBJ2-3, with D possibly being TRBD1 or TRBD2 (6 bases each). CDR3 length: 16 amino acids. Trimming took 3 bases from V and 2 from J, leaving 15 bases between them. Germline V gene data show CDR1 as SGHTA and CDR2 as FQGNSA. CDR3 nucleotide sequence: TGTGCCAGCAGCTTCCGGTCCGGGGGCTACACAGATACGCAGTATTTT. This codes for CASSFRSGGYTDTQYF.

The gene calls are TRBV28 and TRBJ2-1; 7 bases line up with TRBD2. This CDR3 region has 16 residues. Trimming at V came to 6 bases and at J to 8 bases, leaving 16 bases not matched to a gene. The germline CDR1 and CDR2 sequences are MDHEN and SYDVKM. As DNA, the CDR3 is TGTGCCAGCAGGCAAGCACTAGCGTCGGGAGGCTATGAGCAGTTCTTC. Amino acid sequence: CASRQALASGGYEQFF. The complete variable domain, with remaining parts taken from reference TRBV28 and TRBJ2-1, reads DVKVTQSSRYLVKRTGEKVFLECVQDMDHENMFWYRQDPGLGLRLIYFSYDVKMKEKGDIPEGYSVSREKKERFSLILESASTNQTSMYLCASRQALASGGYEQFFGPGTRLTVL.

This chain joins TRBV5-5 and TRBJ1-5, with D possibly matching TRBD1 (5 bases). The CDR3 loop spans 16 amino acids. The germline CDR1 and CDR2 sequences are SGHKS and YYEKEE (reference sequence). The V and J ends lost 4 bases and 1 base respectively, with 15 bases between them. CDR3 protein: CASSDVTWDSNQPQHF. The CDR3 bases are TGTGCCAGCAGCGACGTGACTTGGGACAGCAATCAGCCCCAGCATTTT. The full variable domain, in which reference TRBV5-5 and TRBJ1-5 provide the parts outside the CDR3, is DAGVTQSPTHLIKTRGQQVTLRCSPISGHKSVSWYQQVLGQGPQFIFQYYEKEERGRGNFPDRFSARQFPNYSSELNVNALLLGDSALYLCASSDVTWDSNQPQHFGDGTRLSIL.